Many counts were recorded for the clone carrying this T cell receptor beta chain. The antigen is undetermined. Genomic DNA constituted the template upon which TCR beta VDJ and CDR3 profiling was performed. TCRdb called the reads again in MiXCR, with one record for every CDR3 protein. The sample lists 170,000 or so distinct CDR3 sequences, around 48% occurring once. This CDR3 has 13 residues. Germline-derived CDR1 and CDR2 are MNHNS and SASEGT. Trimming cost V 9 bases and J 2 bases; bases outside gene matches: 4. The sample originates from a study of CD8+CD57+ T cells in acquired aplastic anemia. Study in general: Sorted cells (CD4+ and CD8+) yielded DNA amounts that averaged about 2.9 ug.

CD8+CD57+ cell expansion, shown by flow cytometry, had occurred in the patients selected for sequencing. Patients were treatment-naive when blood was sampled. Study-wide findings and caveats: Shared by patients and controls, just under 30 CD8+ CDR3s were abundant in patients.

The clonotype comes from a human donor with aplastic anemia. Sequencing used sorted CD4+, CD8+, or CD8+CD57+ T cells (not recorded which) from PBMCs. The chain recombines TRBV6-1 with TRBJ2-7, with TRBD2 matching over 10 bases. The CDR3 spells CASGLAAPYEQYF. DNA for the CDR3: TGTGCCAGTGGACTAGCGGCCCCCTACGAGCAGTACTTC.